The 21 T cell receptor beta chains in this list originate from one sample, sequenced in a study of T cell clonality in common variable immunodeficiency. TCRdb keeps only in-frame clones here, not all; method: immunoSEQ multiplex PCR. The data list some 28,000 clones, none observed once; about 13% falls to the top ten. The sample taken for sequencing was peripheral blood mononuclear cells. The source of these receptors is a person aged 18 to 75 in good health.

This clone was counted at least ten times. The CDR3 end lies 3 residues beyond the end of the read and is filled in from the germline J gene. The J gene is TRBJ2-7, the V gene TRBV5-1, with 11 nucleotides matching TRBD2. CDR1 is SGHRS and CDR2 is YFSETQ in the germline V gene. There are 15 residues in the CDR3. V shed 4 bases and J 3 bases; nucleotides not matched to a gene: 6. The CDR3 loop is CASSQTSGAYYEQYF. The sequenced CDR3 bases are TGCGCCAGCAGCCAGACTAGCGGGGCATACTACGAG.

This clone was seen many times. The missing CDR3 end, 3 residues past where the read stops, is filled in from the germline J gene. The rearrangement uses TRBV7-3 and TRBJ2-7; D uncertain. The V end was cut by 5 bases, the J end by 3 bases, with 8 bases between. The CDR3 contains 12 residues. Germline CDR1 reads SGHTA; CDR2 reads FQGTGA. The chain's CDR3 is CASSLPGYEQYF. CDR3 DNA, as far as it was read: TGTGCCAGCAGCCTACCGGGCTACGAG.

This clone was recorded many times. The CDR3 extends 3 residues past the end of the read, so its final part is completed from the germline J gene. The rearrangement joins TRBV18 to TRBJ2-4; 7 bases are shared with TRBD1. The germline V gene encodes CDR1 KGHSH and CDR2 LQKENI. V was pared by 3 bases and J by 0 bases, with 11 bases of the junction left unmatched. This CDR3 comprises 18 residues. The CDR3 sequence is CASSPETGSPLAKNIQYF. CDR3 DNA (partial): TGTGCCAGCTCACCCGAGACAGGGTCTCCCTTAGCCAAAAACATT.

This clone was seen at least ten times. The read ends 3 residues shy of where the CDR3 ends; the end is completed using the germline J gene. J is TRBJ2-6 and V is TRBV7-7, with TRBD2 as a possible D gene (6 bases). The V and J ends lost 5 bases and 2 bases respectively, with 13 bases between them. The CDR3 loop spans 16 amino acids. The germline V gene has CDR1 SSHAT and CDR2 FNYEAQ (reference sequence). The CDR3 is CASSSGSGAGANVLTF. Incomplete CDR3 DNA: TGTGCCAGCAGCAGTGGATCGGGGGCTGGGGCCAACGTC.

This clone was picked up many times. Sequencing ends 3 residues short of the CDR3 end; the germline J gene provides the rest. The chain couples TRBV4-1 to TRBJ2-5, with D tentatively TRBD2 (7 bases). The germline V gene encodes CDR1 MGHRA and CDR2 YSYEKL. This CDR3 has 17 amino acids. Trimming left V 1 base short and J 5 bases short, with 20 bases between. The part of the CDR3 DNA that was read is TGCGCCAGCAGCCAAGGGGAAGGGGGGGCCGCAGTGGAGACC. It specifies CASSQGEGGAAVET. The entire CDR3 protein reads CASSQGEGGAAVETQYF.

This clone was seen repeatedly, ten times or more. The CDR3 end is not reached by the read, which stops 3 residues before it; the germline J gene fills it in. This rearrangement joins TRBV6-1 to TRBJ2-7, with a weak D call TRBD1 (5 bases). Germline-derived CDR1 and CDR2 are MNHNS and SASEGT. Trimming took off 1 base at V and 3 bases at J, with 16 bases between the two ends. This CDR3 has 16 residues. CDR3 amino acids: CASSEVGQGRRYEQYF. The CDR3 bases that were read are TGTGCCAGCAGTGAAGTGGGGCAGGGCCGTCGCTACGAG.

This clone has ten or more counts. The sequenced fragment ends 3 residues before the CDR3 boundary, so the rest is inferred from the germline J gene. The V gene is TRBV7-3, the J gene TRBJ1-6; no firm D call. The V and J ends lost 2 bases and 5 bases respectively, with 7 bases between them. CDR1 and CDR2 from the germline V gene are SGHTA and FQGTGA. The length of the CDR3 is 14 residues. The CDR3 region is CASSLVANNSPLHF. The CDR3 bases that were read are TGTGCCAGCAGCTTAGTAGCTAATAATTCACCC.

This clone has at least ten counts. The read finishes 3 residues shy of the CDR3 end, and the germline J gene is used to complete it. The V call is TRBV30, the J call TRBJ2-3, with D maybe TRBD2 (7 bases). Trimming removed 4 bases from V and 8 bases from J, with 19 bases in between. Germline CDR1 is GTSNPN and CDR2 is SVGIG (reference sequence). The length of the CDR3 is 14 residues. The sequenced part of the CDR3 DNA is TGTGCCTGGAATGGTGGAGGGGGGGGTGGTACG. Translated: CAWNGGGGGGT. The entire CDR3 sequence reads CAWNGGGGGGTQYF.

This clone is termed medium-sized (0.01 to 0.1%). Read data end 3 residues before the CDR3 end; the end is taken from the germline J gene. This chain connects TRBV5-6 to TRBJ2-1; 7 nucleotides agree with TRBD1. This CDR3 region has 13 residues. The germline V gene has CDR1 SGHDT and CDR2 YYEEEE. V lost 3 bases, J lost 6 bases, and 3 bases stayed unmatched. CDR3 region: CASSWGTVNEQFF. The CDR3 bases that were read are TGTGCCAGCAGCTGGGGGACAGTCAATGAG.

This clone was detected ten times or more. The read terminates 3 residues before the CDR3 end, so the remaining end is supplied by the germline J gene. V is TRBV29-1 and J is TRBJ1-2, with D perhaps TRBD1 (5 bases). CDR3 length: 12 residues. Germline CDR1 and CDR2: SQVTM and ANQGSEA. CDR3 DNA (partial): TGCAGCGTTGAGGGCAGGGAGCCCGGC. Translating gives CSVEGREPG. The CDR3 reads in full as CSVEGREPGYTF.

This clone was detected a few times. The CDR3 end falls 3 residues outside the read, so it is completed with the germline J gene. V gene TRBV20-1 combines with J gene TRBJ2-1, with 13 bases aligning to TRBD2. Trimming at V came to 4 bases and at J to 9 bases, leaving 6 bases not matched to a gene. Germline CDR1 is DFQATT and CDR2 is SNEGSKA (reference sequence). This CDR3 spans 14 amino acids. Here the CDR3 reads CSANLLAGGPEQFF. CDR3 DNA (partial): TGCAGTGCTAATTTACTAGCGGGGGGGCCTGAG.

In the case of this clone: The read stops 3 residues short of the end of the CDR3; the missing end is completed from the germline J gene. The V call is TRBV30, the J call TRBJ1-5, with 7 bases fitting TRBD1. Germline CDR1 GTSNPN, CDR2 SVGIG (reference sequence). This CDR3 has 14 residues. After removal of 4 bases from V and 2 bases from J, the junction contained 5 bases not matched to a gene. The CDR3 bases that were read are TGTGCCTGGAACGAAGGACAGGGCAATCAGCCC. The encoded protein is CAWNEGQGNQP. The entire CDR3 protein is CAWNEGQGNQPQHF.

A few counts support this clone. The CDR3 end is not reached by the read, which stops 3 residues before it; the germline J gene fills it in. This specimen includes other DNA sequences encoding the same CDR3. The chain has TRBV18 and TRBJ2-1, with TRBD1 matching over 10 bases. The CDR3 covers 15 residues. CDR1 is KGHSH and CDR2 is LQKENI in the germline V gene. The V segment lost 6 bases and the J segment 8 bases; nucleotides outside the gene matches: 10. The CDR3 loop is CASSPGTGEGDEQFF. Incomplete CDR3 DNA: TGTGCCAGCTCCCCCGGGACAGGGGAGGGAGATGAG.

This clone was detected many times. Read sequence stops 3 residues before the CDR3 end, and the germline J gene provides the missing end. The chain carries TRBV23-1 and TRBJ2-4, with a weak D call TRBD1 (6 bases). TRBV23-1 is noted as an ORF with a role that remains uncertain. This CDR3 has 19 amino acids. V lost 0 bases to trimming and J lost 1 base, with 19 bases between them. CDR3 protein: CASSQSRTVDWIAKNIQYF. The part of the CDR3 DNA that was read is TGCGCCAGCAGTCAATCAAGGACAGTCGACTGGATCGCCAAAAACATT.

Ten or more counts support this clone. The read terminates 3 residues before the CDR3 end, so the remaining end is supplied by the germline J gene. This chain links TRBV20-1 with TRBJ2-2; TRBD2 might be the D (6 bases). Looked up from germline, CDR1 is DFQATT and CDR2 is SNEGSKA (reference sequence). Trimming took off 2 bases at V and 2 bases at J, with 9 bases between the two ends. The CDR3 loop spans 14 amino acids. CDR3: CSARRGSNTGELFF. The sequenced CDR3 bases are TGCAGTGCTAGACGGGGGAGCAACACCGGGGAG.

This clone was observed at least ten times. Read data end 3 residues before the CDR3 end; the end is taken from the germline J gene. J is TRBJ2-7 and V is TRBV7-2; 8 nucleotides agree with TRBD1. CDR1 is SGHTA, CDR2 FQGNSA, per germline. The CDR3 sequence is 15 residues long. Germline trimming cut 4 bases from V and 6 bases from J; bases unmatched to any gene: 11. The CDR3 is CASSSRDRRLLEQYF. The DNA read from the CDR3 is TGTGCCAGCAGCTCCCGGGACAGGAGGTTACTCGAG.

This clone showed up many times. Sequencing ends 3 residues short of the CDR3 end; the germline J gene provides the rest. The chain joins TRBV5-1 to TRBJ2-5; TRBD2 might be the D (5 bases). Germline CDR1 and CDR2: SGHRS and YFSETQ. The CDR3 extends over 15 amino acids. The V end was cut by 1 base, the J end by 3 bases, with 13 bases between. The part of the CDR3 DNA that was read is TGCGCCAGCAGCTTGAAGGATTGGCGGGAAGAGACC. This codes for CASSLKDWREET. The full CDR3 sequence reads CASSLKDWREETQYF.

This clone was seen ten or more times. The read ends 3 residues before the CDR3 terminus; that terminus is restored from the germline J gene. This chain links TRBV5-1 with TRBJ2-1; D call uncertain. V lost 0 bases, J lost 6 bases, and 10 bases lay in between. CDR1 and CDR2 from the germline V gene are SGHRS and YFSETQ. The CDR3 contains 14 residues. This chain's CDR3 is CASSLARLTNEQFF. Incomplete CDR3 DNA: TGCGCCAGCAGCTTGGCCAGGCTGACCAATGAG.

Only a few counts were recorded for this clone. The read ends 3 residues shy of where the CDR3 ends; the end is completed using the germline J gene. The V call is TRBV6-2 or TRBV6-3, the J call TRBJ2-7; 8 positions agree with TRBD2. Germline V gives CDR1 MNHEY, CDR2 SVGEGT. V lost 4 bases to trimming and J lost 3 bases; unmatched junction nucleotides: 14. The CDR3 has 17 residues. CDR3 residues: CASSSNLLGLASYEQYF. The sequenced CDR3 bases are TGTGCCAGCAGTTCTAACCTTCTCGGACTAGCCAGCTACGAG.

Of note for this clone: Read data end 3 residues before the CDR3 end; the end is taken from the germline J gene. The chain links TRBV7-3 to TRBJ1-2, with D uncertain. Germline CDR1 reads SGHTA; CDR2 reads FQGTGA. The CDR3 length is 13 residues. The CDR3: CASSLPSVNDYTF. The covered CDR3 bases are TGTGCCAGCAGCTTACCCAGTGTAAATGAC.

This clone came up many times. The missing CDR3 end, 3 residues past where the read stops, is filled in from the germline J gene. V usage is TRBV7-2 and J usage is TRBJ1-2; 7 nucleotides align to TRBD1. Looked up from germline, CDR1 is SGHTA and CDR2 is FQGNSA. CDR3 length: 14 residues. V lost 3 bases to trimming and J lost 5 bases; unmatched junction nucleotides: 6. CDR3: CASSFVEGAYGYTF. The DNA read from the CDR3 is TGTGCCAGCAGCTTTGTGGAGGGGGCATATGGC.